The sequence of this T cell receptor (beta chain) was determined in a study of T cells expressing NK-cell markers. Study as a whole: According to the study, TCR beta repertoires originated from sorted CD3+CD56+NKG2C+, CD3+CD56+NKG2C- and CD3+CD56-NKG2C+ T cells. Seven sequenced donors out of eight were HCMV-seropositive, one seronegative.

Worth noting for this clonotype: What it binds is not known.

This CDR3 spans 16 amino acids. In germline, CDR1 is MNHNS, CDR2 SASEGT. Broader study findings: In several donors, dominant clonotypes made up about 25-65% of CD3+CD56-NKG2C+ cells.

The authors generated TCR beta cDNA through 5'RACE template switching with UMIs. TCRdb re-called the 5' RACE reads and shows each CDR3 protein once, DNA omitted. The sample has more than 250,000 distinct CDR3 sequences, and its top ten clones hold approximately 0.39%. What was sequenced was blood T cells: a sorted CD56 or NKG2C T cell subset, CD4+ or CD8+ T cells, or bulk PBMC T cells (not recorded which). The chain is built from TRBV6-1 and TRBJ2-3; TCRdb lists TRBD1, though no DNA is available to test this call. The TCR was taken from a man in his late teens or twenties in good health. The CDR3 spells CASSPGQGDLRDTQYF.